This is a list of T cell receptor beta chains from one sample in a study of blood T cell repertoires in COVID-19. Produced via immunoSEQ multiplex PCR; TCRdb's table is partial and in-frame only. Altogether 18,000 or so clones are present, more than 70% being singletons, with the ten largest covering approximately 9%. Sequenced sample: peripheral blood. These receptors all come from a man in his forties or fifties with active COVID-19. CDR3s include the opening cysteine and the closing phenylalanine or tryptophan. The order of the fields is J gene, V gene, CDR3 length, CDR3 protein.

j_call: TRBJ2-2
v_call: TRBV21-1
cdr3_length: 16
cdr3_aa: CASSKVGRSDTGELFF

j_call: TRBJ2-6
v_call: TRBV10-3
cdr3_length: 16
cdr3_aa: CAISEDRGSGANVLTF

j_call: TRBJ1-6
v_call: TRBV7-2
cdr3_length: 14
cdr3_aa: CASSLGTGNSPLHF

j_call: TRBJ2-7
v_call: TRBV6-2/TRBV6-3
cdr3_length: 16
cdr3_aa: CASSWAGGIAPYEQYF

j_call: TRBJ2-3
v_call: TRBV6-2/TRBV6-3
cdr3_length: 15
cdr3_aa: CASSSKRGSTDTQYF

j_call: TRBJ2-1
v_call: TRBV3-1/TRBV3-2
cdr3_length: 16
cdr3_aa: CASSPLGGAVYNEQFF

j_call: TRBJ1-5
v_call: TRBV7-2
cdr3_length: 14
cdr3_aa: CASSPHRGDQPQHF

j_call: TRBJ1-2
v_call: TRBV6-5
cdr3_length: 16
cdr3_aa: CASSYSTLGLYNGYTF

j_call: TRBJ2-7
v_call: TRBV5-4
cdr3_length: 16
cdr3_aa: CASSPDIGSLSYEQYF

j_call: TRBJ2-7
v_call: TRBV19
cdr3_length: 14
cdr3_aa: CASSIVEGAYEQYF

j_call: TRBJ1-1
v_call: TRBV5-5
cdr3_length: 15
cdr3_aa: CASSLAGQGDTEAFF

j_call: TRBJ2-7
v_call: TRBV6-2/TRBV6-3
cdr3_length: 15
cdr3_aa: CASSYVSLGLDEQYF

j_call: TRBJ2-3
v_call: TRBV27
cdr3_length: 14
cdr3_aa: CASSDRDFLDTQYF

j_call: TRBJ2-7
v_call: TRBV18
cdr3_length: 14
cdr3_aa: CASSPDTTGSEQYF

j_call: TRBJ1-3
v_call: TRBV5-1
cdr3_length: 15
cdr3_aa: CASSSGQGAGNTIYF

j_call: TRBJ2-7
v_call: TRBV27
cdr3_length: 14
cdr3_aa: CASGDRSGGDEQYF